The 32 T cell receptor beta chains presented below share a single source sample, sequenced in a study of cytomegalovirus exposure and HLA in healthy donors (dated by TCRdb to the late 2010s). Libraries were constructed by the immunoSEQ multiplex PCR assay. For the multiplex PCR, a mixture combining 60 forward primers for TCR Vbeta segments and 13 reverse primers for TCR Jbeta segments was used. TCRdb carries this immuneACCESS record with in-frame sequences only. Its versions omit some clonotypes, under half of them owing to an unresolved V gene in the studies checked, with the rest unexplained. In all, the sample holds roughly 200,000 clones, and 87% of those were seen once. Jointly, the top ten make up approximately 1.1% of the sample. The material sequenced was PBMCs. The source is a boy younger than 10 in good health and CMV-seronegative.

This rearrangement joins TRBV5-8 to TRBJ1-2; D not certain. In germline, CDR1 is SGHTS, CDR2 YDEGEE. The CDR3 is 11 residues long. V lost 4 bases to trimming and J lost 7 bases, with 8 bases between them. The CDR3 sequence: CASSREGGYTF. CDR3 sequence (DNA): TGTGCCAGCAGCCGAGAGGGTGGCTACACCTTC. Drawing the rest from reference TRBV5-8 and TRBJ1-2, the complete variable domain is EAGVTQSPTHLIKTRGQQATLRCSPISGHTSVYWYQQALGLGLQFLLWYDEGEERNRGNFPPRFSGRQFPNYSSELNVNALELEDSALYLCASSREGGYTFGSGTRLTVV.

The rearrangement links TRBV28 to TRBJ2-1; 7 positions agree with TRBD1. This CDR3 has 14 residues. V trimming: 5 bases; J trimming: 9 bases; junction bases outside the gene matches: 10. CDR1 and CDR2 from the germline V gene are MDHEN and SYDVKM. The DNA for the CDR3 is TGTGCCAGCAGTGATCGCACAGGGGTTATTGAGCAGTTCTTC. Protein product: CASSDRTGVIEQFF. The full variable domain, with the rest looked up from reference TRBV28 and TRBJ2-1, is DVKVTQSSRYLVKRTGEKVFLECVQDMDHENMFWYRQDPGLGLRLIYFSYDVKMKEKGDIPEGYSVSREKKERFSLILESASTNQTSMYLCASSDRTGVIEQFFGPGTRLTVL.

This chain connects TRBV10-1 to TRBJ2-7; TRBD2 is a possible D gene (6 bases). With 4 bases removed from V and 2 bases from J, the gap between germline ends came to 9 bases. CDR3 length: 13 residues. Germline CDR1 WNHNN, CDR2 SYGVQD (reference sequence). The CDR3 nucleotides are TGCGCCAGCAGTGGTGGAGGGACCTACGAGCAGTACTTC. Amino acids: CASSGGGTYEQYF.

J is TRBJ1-4 and V is TRBV4-1; tentatively, D is TRBD1 (5 bases). Per germline, CDR1 MGHRA and CDR2 YSYEKL. Trimming removed 1 base at V and 5 bases at J, with 14 bases between. The CDR3 has 16 amino acids. CDR3 coding DNA: TGCGCCAGCAGCCAAGTGCTGACAGCGGGGAATGAAAAACTGTTTTTT. Translating it yields CASSQVLTAGNEKLFF.

For the CDR3, the DNA is TGTGCCAGCAGTCGTGGGGGGCTAGCGGATGTGCAGTACTTC. Protein product: CASSRGGLADVQYF. The chain combines TRBV7-3 with TRBJ2-7, with a tentative D call TRBD2 (7 bases). V was clipped by 6 bases and J by 9 bases, with 21 bases between them. There are 14 residues in the CDR3. CDR1 is SGHTA and CDR2 is FQGTGA in the germline V gene.

The chain has TRBV5-6 and TRBJ1-2, with D possibly TRBD1 on 5 matching bases. Germline V lookup: CDR1 SGHDT, CDR2 YYEEEE. This CDR3 is built from 14 residues. V shed 1 base and J shed 6 bases, with 13 bases lying between them. The CDR3 DNA sequence: TGTGCCAGCAGCTTGTGGGGATCAGGGAATGGCTACACCTTC. Its translation: CASSLWGSGNGYTF.

This chain links TRBV5-5 with TRBJ2-1, with unresolved D. CDR3 length: 15 amino acids. Trimming removed 4 bases at V and 0 bases at J, with 11 bases between. Germline lookup yields CDR1 SGHKS and CDR2 YYEKEE (reference sequence). The CDR3 DNA reads TGTGCCAGCAGCGCCGCAGGTTACTCCTACAATGAGCAGTTCTTC. Protein: CASSAAGYSYNEQFF.

The genes are TRBV7-2 and TRBJ2-3; 10 bases agree with TRBD2. This CDR3 spans 16 amino acids. The ends lost 5 bases at V and 0 bases at J; junction bases unmatched: 5. The germline CDR1 and CDR2 sequences are SGHTA and FQGNSA. CDR3 amino acids: CASSQTLAGSTDTQYF. In nucleotides, the CDR3 is TGTGCCAGCAGCCAGACACTAGCGGGAAGCACAGATACGCAGTATTTT.

This clone was counted once. The rearrangement uses TRBV30 and TRBJ1-6; 10 nucleotides line up with TRBD1. V shed 5 bases, J shed 6 bases, and the junction held 7 bases outside the gene matches. This CDR3 spans 15 amino acids. Germline V lookup: CDR1 GTSNPN, CDR2 SVGIG (reference sequence). The chain's CDR3 is CAWGTGVGSNSPLHF. DNA of the CDR3: TGTGCCTGGGGGACAGGGGTAGGAAGTAATTCACCCCTCCACTTT.

The chain recombines TRBV19 with TRBJ2-7; the match to TRBD2 covers 7 bases. The CDR3 loop spans 14 amino acids. J was trimmed by 6 bases and V by 4 bases; bases with no gene match: 9. In germline, CDR1 is LNHDA, CDR2 SQIVND (reference sequence). Here the CDR3 reads CASSNRDYLSEQYF. The CDR3 nucleotides are TGTGCCAGTAGTAACCGGGACTACCTAAGCGAGCAGTACTTC.

This sequence joins TRBV7-9 and TRBJ2-7; 10 bases map to TRBD2. The germline CDR1 and CDR2 sequences are SEHNR and FQNEAQ (reference sequence). V dropped 5 bases and J dropped 3; count of bases not matched to a gene: 10. CDR3 length equals 16 residues. The CDR3 spells CASSPRISGGFYEQYF. CDR3 DNA sequence: TGTGCCAGCAGCCCTCGAATTAGCGGGGGGTTCTACGAGCAGTACTTC. Combining the CDR3 with reference TRBV7-9 and TRBJ2-7 gives the whole variable domain DTGVSQNPRHKITKRGQNVTFRCDPISEHNRLYWYRQTLGQGPEFLTYFQNEAQLEKSRLLSDRFSAERPKGSFSTLEIQRTEQGDSAMYLCASSPRISGGFYEQYFGPGTRLTVT.

The rearrangement links TRBV19 to TRBJ1-3; no clear D. CDR3 size: 13 residues. CDR1 and CDR2 (germline): LNHDA, SQIVND (reference sequence). Trimming took off 1 base at V and 8 bases at J, with 9 bases between the two ends. The CDR3 here is CASSIAAGDTIYF. The CDR3 DNA is TGTGCCAGTAGTATAGCCGCCGGGGACACCATATATTTT.

The chain combines TRBV5-1 with TRBJ2-7; 9 positions agree with TRBD1. Germline trimming cut 2 bases from V and 7 bases from J; bases unmatched to any gene: 16. CDR1 is SGHRS and CDR2 is YFSETQ in the germline V gene. There are 17 residues in the CDR3. In DNA, the CDR3 is TGCGCCAGCAGCTTTGGAGTACCGGGACAGGGAGCATGGGAGCAGTACTTC. This translates into CASSFGVPGQGAWEQYF.

In its sample, this clone was seen once. The CDR3 region is CASSTSLAATYEQYF. In DNA, the CDR3 is TGTGCCAGTAGTACGTCACTAGCGGCGACCTACGAGCAGTACTTC. The genes are TRBV19 and TRBJ2-7; TRBD2 aligns across 8 bases. This CDR3 contains 15 residues. Trimming removed 4 bases from V and 2 bases from J; junction bases left unmatched: 7. Germline V gene lookup returns CDR1 LNHDA and CDR2 SQIVND (reference sequence).

Written as DNA, the CDR3 is TGTGCCAGCAGCTCTAGCGGCCCCTACGAGCAGTACTTC. Protein sequence: CASSSSGPYEQYF. The rearrangement uses TRBV7-9 and TRBJ2-7; 7 nucleotides align to TRBD2. The ends lost 4 bases at V and 2 bases at J; junction bases unmatched: 2. The germline gives CDR1 SEHNR, CDR2 FQNEAQ (reference sequence). CDR3 length equals 13 residues.

J is TRBJ1-2 and V is TRBV29-1; 9 bases are shared with TRBD1. J gave up 8 bases and V 7 bases, and 5 bases lay outside the gene matches. The CDR3 sequence is 11 residues long. CDR1 SQVTM and CDR2 ANQGSEA come from the germline V gene. CDR3: CSGRTGDGYTF. CDR3 DNA: TGCAGCGGACGGACAGGGGACGGCTACACCTTC.

This clone was seen a handful of times. V usage is TRBV6-5 and J usage is TRBJ2-7; 7 bases map to TRBD1. V dropped 7 bases and J dropped 0; count of bases not matched to a gene: 3. Germline values: CDR1 MNHEY, CDR2 SVGAGI. This CDR3 has 13 residues. CDR3 sequence (DNA): TGTGCCAGCAAAGGACAGGCCTCCTACGAGCAGTACTTC. As protein: CASKGQASYEQYF.

This chain uses TRBV5-1 with TRBJ2-7, with 9 bases fitting TRBD2. CDR3 length: 16 residues. Losses at the gene ends were 0 bases for V and 4 bases for J; bases not matched to a gene: 8. CDR1 and CDR2 (germline): SGHRS, YFSETQ. The CDR3 spells CASSLGQGSGSYEQYF. CDR3 bases: TGCGCCAGCAGCTTGGGGCAGGGTAGCGGGAGTTACGAGCAGTACTTC.

The chain employs TRBV2 and TRBJ2-1; 11 bases agree with TRBD2. V shed 6 bases, J shed 6 bases, and the junction held 10 bases outside the gene matches. Germline V gene data show CDR1 as SNHLY and CDR2 as FYNNEI. This CDR3 contains 16 residues. The CDR3 protein is CASRGVAGGGGNEQFF. CDR3 nucleotides: TGTGCCAGCAGGGGGGTAGCGGGGGGGGGAGGCAATGAGCAGTTCTTC.

The rearrangement joins TRBV13 to TRBJ2-3; 8 bases align to TRBD2. J was trimmed by 3 bases and V by 8 bases; bases with no gene match: 4. The CDR3 length is 13 residues. From germline, CDR1 is PRHDT and CDR2 FYEKMQ (reference sequence). The CDR3 sequence is CASAERETDTQYF. CDR3 DNA: TGTGCCAGCGCGGAGCGGGAGACAGATACGCAGTATTTT.

The chain carries TRBV7-9 and TRBJ2-5, with TRBD2 as a possible D gene (6 bases). Germline V gives CDR1 SEHNR, CDR2 FQNEAQ (reference sequence). The CDR3 loop spans 12 amino acids. Between the trimmed V and J ends, which lost 5 bases and 11 bases, there was a span of 15 bases. The CDR3 reads CASSQHYAGQYF. CDR3 coding DNA: TGTGCCAGCAGCCAACATTACGCGGGGCAGTACTTC.

V gene TRBV15 combines with J gene TRBJ1-6; D may be TRBD1 (5 bases). This CDR3 is built from 16 residues. V shed 0 bases and J shed 7 bases, with 13 bases lying between them. The germline CDR1 and CDR2 sequences are LNHNV and YYDKDF (reference sequence). The CDR3, as DNA: TGTGCCACCAGCAGAGATCGGTGGGAGGGGAATTCACCCCTCCACTTT. Translated, it gives CATSRDRWEGNSPLHF.

The rearrangement links TRBV5-4 to TRBJ2-3, with a tentative D call TRBD2 (6 bases). The CDR3 length is 13 residues. V lost 4 bases to trimming and J lost 5 bases, with 11 bases between them. Germline CDR1 SGHNT, CDR2 YYREEE (reference sequence). CDR3 protein: CASSLMEGDTQYF. The DNA for the CDR3 is TGTGCCAGCAGCCTCATGGAGGGAGATACGCAGTATTTT.

This sequence joins TRBV18 and TRBJ2-6, with a tentative D call TRBD1 (6 bases). Trimming cost V 3 bases and J 0 bases, with 15 bases left between them. The CDR3 has 18 amino acids. CDR1 and CDR2 (germline): KGHSH, LQKENI. Here the CDR3 DNA reads TGTGCCAGCTCACCTTCACAGGGAAGGGTCTCTGGGGCCAACGTCCTGACTTTC. Its translation: CASSPSQGRVSGANVLTF.

This clone was observed once. The chain combines TRBV10-3 with TRBJ1-2; the match to TRBD1 covers 7 bases. The V and J ends lost 5 bases and 3 bases, in that order; junction bases with no gene match: 6. CDR3 length: 14 amino acids. CDR1 and CDR2 from the germline V gene are ENHRY and SYGVKD. CDR3 bases: TGTGCCATCAGTATGGACAGGTATGACTATGGCTACACCTTC. Its protein product is CAISMDRYDYGYTF.

In its sample, this clone was seen a few times. The rearrangement joins TRBV5-1 to TRBJ2-7; 8 positions match TRBD1. The CDR3 contains 15 residues. The ends lost 2 bases at V and 6 bases at J; junction bases unmatched: 10. Looked up from germline, CDR1 is SGHRS and CDR2 is YFSETQ. CDR3 region: CASSLSGGAKSEQYF. CDR3 in DNA: TGCGCCAGCAGCTTATCAGGGGGCGCAAAGTCCGAGCAGTACTTC.

The gene calls are TRBV28 and TRBJ2-1, with a tentative D call TRBD2 (6 bases). There are 15 residues in the CDR3. Trimming stripped 6 bases from V and 7 bases from J, with 19 bases between. CDR1 is MDHEN and CDR2 is SYDVKM in the germline V gene. The chain's CDR3 is CASSPTRFGRNEQFF. CDR3 in DNA: TGTGCCAGCAGCCCCACCCGATTCGGGAGAAATGAGCAGTTCTTC. Full variable domain (rest looked up from reference TRBV28 and TRBJ2-1): DVKVTQSSRYLVKRTGEKVFLECVQDMDHENMFWYRQDPGLGLRLIYFSYDVKMKEKGDIPEGYSVSREKKERFSLILESASTNQTSMYLCASSPTRFGRNEQFFGPGTRLTVL.

This sequence joins TRBV6-1 and TRBJ2-1, with D possibly matching TRBD2 (5 bases). CDR1 is MNHNS and CDR2 is SASEGT in the germline V gene. V was cut by 8 bases and J by 0 bases, with 14 bases left in between. CDR3 length: 15 amino acids. The CDR3 sequence: CASGLQRSSYNEQFF. In DNA form, the CDR3 reads TGTGCCAGCGGACTCCAGAGGAGCTCCTACAATGAGCAGTTCTTC.

The gene calls are TRBV5-1 and TRBJ2-2, with 13 bases identical to TRBD2. The CDR3 spans 17 residues. Germline V lookup: CDR1 SGHRS, CDR2 YFSETQ. Trimming at V came to 5 bases and at J to 4 bases, leaving 8 bases not matched to a gene. The DNA for the CDR3 is TGCGCCAGCAGGTCCACCGGGACTAGCGGGGTCACCGGGGAGCTGTTTTTT. Residues: CASRSTGTSGVTGELFF. The full variable domain, its missing parts supplied by reference TRBV5-1 and TRBJ2-2, is KAGVTQTPRYLIKTRGQQVTLSCSPISGHRSVSWYQQTPGQGLQFLFEYFSETQRNKGNFPGRFSGRQFSNSRSEMNVSTLELGDSALYLCASRSTGTSGVTGELFFGEGSRLTVL.

This chain connects TRBV19 to TRBJ1-5, with unresolved D. Germline lookup yields CDR1 LNHDA and CDR2 SQIVND (reference sequence). V shed 7 bases and J shed 3 bases, with 13 bases lying between them. This CDR3 has 14 residues. The CDR3 spells CASTPRQNNQPQHF. The CDR3 coding sequence is TGTGCCAGTACCCCCAGGCAGAACAATCAGCCCCAGCATTTT.

This clone occurred a few times. The CDR3 sequence: CASSPGGNEKLFF. CDR3 DNA sequence: TGCGCCAGCAGCCCCGGGGGGAATGAAAAACTGTTTTTT. The chain employs TRBV5-1 and TRBJ1-4, with D perhaps TRBD1 (5 bases). CDR1 SGHRS and CDR2 YFSETQ come from the germline V gene. This CDR3 contains 13 residues. Trimming left V 4 bases short and J 5 bases short, with 9 bases between.

The chain uses TRBV7-2 and TRBJ2-5, with D possibly matching TRBD1 (6 bases). CDR1 is SGHTA, CDR2 FQGNSA, per germline. Trimming took off 5 bases at V and 1 base at J, with 14 bases between the two ends. The CDR3 loop spans 15 amino acids. CDR3 DNA: TGTGCCAGCAGCGAAGGTGGGACACCCCAAGAGACCCAGTACTTC. It yields the protein CASSEGGTPQETQYF.